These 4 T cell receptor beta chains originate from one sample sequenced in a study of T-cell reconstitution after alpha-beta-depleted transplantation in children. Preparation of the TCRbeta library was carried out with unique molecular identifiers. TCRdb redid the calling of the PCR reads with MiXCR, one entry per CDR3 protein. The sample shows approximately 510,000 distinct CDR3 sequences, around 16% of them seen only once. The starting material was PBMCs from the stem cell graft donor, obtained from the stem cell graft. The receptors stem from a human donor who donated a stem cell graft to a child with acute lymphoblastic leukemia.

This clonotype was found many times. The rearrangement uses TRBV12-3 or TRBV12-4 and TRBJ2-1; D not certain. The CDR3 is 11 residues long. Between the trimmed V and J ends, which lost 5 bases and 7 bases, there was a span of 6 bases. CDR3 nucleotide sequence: TGTGCCAGCAGTAGACGGAATGAGCAGTTCTTC. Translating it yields CASSRRNEQFF.

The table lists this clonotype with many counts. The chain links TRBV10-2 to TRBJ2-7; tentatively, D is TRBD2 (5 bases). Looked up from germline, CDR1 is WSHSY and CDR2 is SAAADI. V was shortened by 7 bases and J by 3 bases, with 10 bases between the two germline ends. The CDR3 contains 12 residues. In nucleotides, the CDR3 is TGCGCCAGCATGGACTTGATCTACGAGCAGTACTTC. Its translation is CASMDLIYEQYF.

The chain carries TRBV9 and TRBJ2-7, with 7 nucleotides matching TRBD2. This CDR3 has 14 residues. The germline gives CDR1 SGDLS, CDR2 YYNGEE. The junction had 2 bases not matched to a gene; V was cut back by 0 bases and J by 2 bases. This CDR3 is CASSVGEGPYEQYF. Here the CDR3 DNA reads TGTGCCAGCAGCGTAGGGGAGGGCCCCTACGAGCAGTACTTC.

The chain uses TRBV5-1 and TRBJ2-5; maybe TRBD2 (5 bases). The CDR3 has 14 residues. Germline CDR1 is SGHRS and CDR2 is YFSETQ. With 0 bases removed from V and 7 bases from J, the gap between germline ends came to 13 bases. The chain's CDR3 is CASSLDSGRRTQYF. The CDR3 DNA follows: TGCGCCAGCAGCTTGGACAGCGGCCGTCGGACCCAGTACTTC.